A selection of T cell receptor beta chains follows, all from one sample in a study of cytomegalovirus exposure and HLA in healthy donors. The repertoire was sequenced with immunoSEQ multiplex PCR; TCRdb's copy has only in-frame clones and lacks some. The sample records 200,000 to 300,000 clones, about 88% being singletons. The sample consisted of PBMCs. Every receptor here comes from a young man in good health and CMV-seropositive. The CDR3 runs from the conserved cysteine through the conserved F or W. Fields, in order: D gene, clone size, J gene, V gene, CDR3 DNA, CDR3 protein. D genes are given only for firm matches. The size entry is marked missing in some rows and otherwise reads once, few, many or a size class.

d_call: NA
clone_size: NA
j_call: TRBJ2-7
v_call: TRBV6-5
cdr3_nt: TGTGCCAGCAGTTACTCGAGCGGTAGCACCTACGAGCAGTACTTC
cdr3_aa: CASSYSSGSTYEQYF

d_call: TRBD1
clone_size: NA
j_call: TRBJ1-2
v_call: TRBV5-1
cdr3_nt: TGCGCCACCAGACAGGGAGATTATGGCTACACCTTC
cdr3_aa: CATRQGDYGYTF

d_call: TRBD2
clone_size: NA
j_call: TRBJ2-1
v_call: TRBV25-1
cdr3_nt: TGTGCCAGCAGTGAGACTAGCGCGTTTTATGAGCAGTTCTTC
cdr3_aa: CASSETSAFYEQFF

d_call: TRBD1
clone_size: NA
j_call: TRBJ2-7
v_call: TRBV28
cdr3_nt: TGTGCCAGCAGTCGACCGGGACAGAGCTACGAGCAGTACTTC
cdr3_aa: CASSRPGQSYEQYF

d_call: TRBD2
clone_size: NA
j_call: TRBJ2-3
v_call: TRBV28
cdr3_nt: TGTGCCAGCAGTTTGGCTAGCGGGAGGGCGTTCACAGATACGCAGTATTTT
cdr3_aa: CASSLASGRAFTDTQYF

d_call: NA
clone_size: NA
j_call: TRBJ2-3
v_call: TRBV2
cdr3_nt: TGTGCCAGCAGTGAAGACTTGGCTAGCACAGATACGCAGTATTTT
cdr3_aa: CASSEDLASTDTQYF

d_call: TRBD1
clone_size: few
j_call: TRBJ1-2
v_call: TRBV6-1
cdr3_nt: TGTGCCAGCAGGGGGGACAGCTATGGCTACACCTTC
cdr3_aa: CASRGDSYGYTF

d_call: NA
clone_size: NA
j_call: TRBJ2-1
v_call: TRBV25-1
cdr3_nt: TGTGCCAGCAGTGGTCCTCAAGGACGGGCGGGCTACAATGAGCAGTTCTTC
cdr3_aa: CASSGPQGRAGYNEQFF

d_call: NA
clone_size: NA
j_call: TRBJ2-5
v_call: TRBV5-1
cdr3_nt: TGCGCCAGCAGCCAAACATTTGGAGAGACCCAGTACTTC
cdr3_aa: CASSQTFGETQYF

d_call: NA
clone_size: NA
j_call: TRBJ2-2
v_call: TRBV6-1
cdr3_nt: TGTGCCGCGACAAACAAGAACACCGGGGAGCTGTTTTTT
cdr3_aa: CAATNKNTGELFF

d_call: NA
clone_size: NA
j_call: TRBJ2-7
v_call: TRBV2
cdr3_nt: TGTGCCAGCAGCTCAGCCGGGGTGACCTCCTACGAGCAGTACTTC
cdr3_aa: CASSSAGVTSYEQYF

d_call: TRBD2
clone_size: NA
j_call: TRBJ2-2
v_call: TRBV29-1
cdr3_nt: TGCAGCGTTAAGGGGACTAGCGGGAGTTCTGGGGAGCTGTTTTTT
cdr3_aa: CSVKGTSGSSGELFF

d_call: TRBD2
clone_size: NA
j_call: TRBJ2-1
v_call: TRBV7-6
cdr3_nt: TGTGCCAGCAGCCCGAGACTAGCGGGAGGCATTTCCTACAATGAGCAGTTCTTC
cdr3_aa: CASSPRLAGGISYNEQFF

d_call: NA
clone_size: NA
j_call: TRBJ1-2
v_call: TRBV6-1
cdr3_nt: TGTGCCAGCAGTGATGTGGCATCCGGGGCTTACTATGGCTACACCTTC
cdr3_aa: CASSDVASGAYYGYTF

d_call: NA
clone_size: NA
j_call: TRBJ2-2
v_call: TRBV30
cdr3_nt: TGTGCCTGGAGTCGCCAGCCCTCGAACACCGGGGAGCTGTTTTTT
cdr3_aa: CAWSRQPSNTGELFF

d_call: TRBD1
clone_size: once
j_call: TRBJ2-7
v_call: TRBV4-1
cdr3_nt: TGCGCCAGCAGCCCGACAGGGTCCTACGAGCAGTACTTC
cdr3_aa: CASSPTGSYEQYF